This T cell receptor beta chain was profiled in a study of cytotoxic CD8 clonotypes in ibrutinib-treated CLL. Study information: Included were about 11 relapsed/refractory and about 15 treatment-naive patients, of whom approximately 18 were IGHV unmutated. Study outcomes and limitations: Clonality correlated strongly with circulating CD8+ T cells and exceeded age-matched healthy donors at baseline. Baseline levels were approached again at progression, after clonality had risen at ibrutinib response.

A remark on this clone: The antigen remains undetermined.

TCR beta libraries used roughly 2 micrograms of DNA from cryopreserved PBMCs. Some clones are missing from TCRdb's copy, which holds only in-frame ones; the method was immunoSEQ multiplex PCR. Of over 150,000 clones in the sample, approximately 68% were seen once. Deletions cut 5 bases from V and 8 bases from J, with 18 bases between. The germline CDR1 and CDR2 sequences are SGHDN and FVKESK. This CDR3 is built from 14 residues. This TCR was recovered from a human donor with chronic lymphocytic leukemia. The sequenced sample was PBMCs, obtained after 24 months of ibrutinib treatment. The chain combines TRBV14 with TRBJ1-1; D call uncertain. The CDR3 region is CASSRPGHYQEAFF. CDR3 coding DNA: TGTGCCAGCAGCAGGCCGGGCCACTACCAAGAAGCTTTCTTT.